The T cell receptor beta chain under discussion was sequenced for a study of blood T cell repertoires in COVID-19. TCRdb's copy holds only in-frame clones and misses some; the assay was immunoSEQ multiplex PCR. The table records about 130,000 clones, approximately 81% of them present only once. CDR3 length: 15 amino acids. Germline V gene sequence: CDR1 SGHRS, CDR2 YFSETQ. V trimming: 7 bases; J trimming: 4 bases; junction bases outside the gene matches: 11. The source of this sequence is a woman aged 25 to 39 who had recovered from COVID-19. Sequencing used peripheral blood. The chain joins TRBV5-1 to TRBJ2-1, with 7 bases lining up with TRBD2. The CDR3 DNA reads as TGCGCCAGCGCGAGCGGGATGCCCCTTTACAATGAGCAGTTCTTC. Protein product: CASASGMPLYNEQFF.